The next 9 T cell receptor beta chains were all read from a single sample in a study of long-term antiretroviral therapy in people with HIV. The immunoSEQ assay was v3.0, run at survey level. The repertoire was sequenced with immunoSEQ multiplex PCR; TCRdb's copy has only in-frame clones and lacks some. Among 19,000 or so clones listed, approximately 81% were seen once. The sample here was unsorted PBMCs, taken 0.3 years before starting antiretroviral therapy. The receptors derive from a man aged 50 to 60 with HIV.

This chain links TRBV10-1 with TRBJ2-1; D is possibly TRBD2 (5 bases). This CDR3 is built from 14 residues. The germline V and J ends were trimmed by 5 bases and 5 bases, with 13 bases remaining between them. Germline CDR1 reads WNHNN; CDR2 reads SYGVQD (reference sequence). The CDR3 here is CASSTGLQHNEQFF. In nucleotides, the CDR3 is TGCGCCAGCAGTACCGGACTGCAGCACAATGAGCAGTTCTTC.

This clone was counted between two and nine times. V is TRBV25-1 and J is TRBJ2-7; maybe TRBD2 (5 bases). Germline V gives CDR1 MGHDK, CDR2 SYGVNS. Trimming cost V 6 bases and J 2 bases, with 8 bases left between them. The CDR3 contains 12 residues. The CDR3, as DNA: TGTGCCAGCAGCGGGGAAACCTACGAGCAGTACTTC. Translation gives CASSGETYEQYF.

This clone was seen a handful of times. The chain combines TRBV11-2 with TRBJ2-7, with 9 bases fitting TRBD2. This CDR3 has 17 residues. Trimming at V came to 0 bases and at J to 4 bases, leaving 10 bases not matched to a gene. Germline V gene sequence: CDR1 SGHAT, CDR2 FQNNGV. The CDR3 DNA reads as TGTGCCAGCAGCTTAGAGGTGGGCGGGGGGGCCTCTTACGAGCAGTACTTC. This sequence encodes CASSLEVGGGASYEQYF.

The V call is TRBV7-2, the J call TRBJ1-4; D gene unclear. CDR3 size: 16 residues. V was clipped by 1 base and J by 2 bases, with 11 bases between them. Germline lookup yields CDR1 SGHTA and CDR2 FQGNSA. Here the CDR3 reads CASSLDPPGTNEKLFF. CDR3 sequence (DNA): TGTGCCAGCAGCTTAGACCCACCGGGGACTAATGAAAAACTGTTTTTT. Based on the CDR3 plus reference TRBV7-2 and TRBJ1-4, the full variable domain is GAGVSQSPSNKVTEKGKDVELRCDPISGHTALYWYRQSLGQGLEFLIYFQGNSAPDKSGLPSDRFSAERTGGSVSTLTIQRTQQEDSAVYLCASSLDPPGTNEKLFFGSGTQLSVL.

The chain couples TRBV20-1 to TRBJ2-2; D remains ambiguous. Trimming pared 6 bases from V and 7 bases from J, leaving 9 bases between. The CDR3 covers 11 residues. Germline loops: CDR1 DFQATT, CDR2 SNEGSKA (reference sequence). CDR3 loop: CSARKSGELFF. DNA for the CDR3: TGCAGTGCCAGAAAGAGCGGGGAGCTGTTTTTT.

This rearrangement joins TRBV18 to TRBJ1-5; no definite D call. This CDR3 has 13 amino acids. V dropped 3 bases and J dropped 9 bases, with 12 bases sitting between them. The germline V gene encodes CDR1 KGHSH and CDR2 LQKENI. As DNA, the CDR3 is TGTGCCAGCTCACCCTCGGGTGGATGGCCCCAGCATTTT. Translated, it gives CASSPSGGWPQHF.

There are a few counts of this clone. The rearrangement joins TRBV5-6 to TRBJ1-6; D is perhaps TRBD1 (5 bases). CDR1 SGHDT and CDR2 YYEEEE come from the germline V gene. Trimming shortened V by 4 bases and J by 8 bases, and 16 bases separated the two germline ends. The CDR3 spans 15 residues. CDR3 in amino acids: CASSRPDRIDSPLHF. The CDR3 DNA reads TGTGCCAGCAGCCGACCCGACAGAATTGATTCACCCCTCCACTTT.

This sequence joins TRBV7-9 and TRBJ2-1, with 10 bases identical to TRBD2. The CDR3 extends over 15 amino acids. Germline lookup yields CDR1 SEHNR and CDR2 FQNEAQ (reference sequence). V lost 5 bases and J lost 4; bases outside the gene matches: 5. Here the CDR3 DNA reads TGTGCCAGCAGCAAACTAGCGGGGCCTTACAATGAGCAGTTCTTC. Translation gives CASSKLAGPYNEQFF.

The genes are TRBV7-9 and TRBJ1-1; D gene unclear. The CDR3 loop spans 14 amino acids. The germline V gene has CDR1 SEHNR and CDR2 FQNEAQ (reference sequence). V was clipped by 5 bases and J by 0 bases, with 10 bases between them. CDR3 nucleotides: TGTGCCAGCAGCGCTACTATAATGAACACTGAAGCTTTCTTT. Amino acids: CASSATIMNTEAFF.